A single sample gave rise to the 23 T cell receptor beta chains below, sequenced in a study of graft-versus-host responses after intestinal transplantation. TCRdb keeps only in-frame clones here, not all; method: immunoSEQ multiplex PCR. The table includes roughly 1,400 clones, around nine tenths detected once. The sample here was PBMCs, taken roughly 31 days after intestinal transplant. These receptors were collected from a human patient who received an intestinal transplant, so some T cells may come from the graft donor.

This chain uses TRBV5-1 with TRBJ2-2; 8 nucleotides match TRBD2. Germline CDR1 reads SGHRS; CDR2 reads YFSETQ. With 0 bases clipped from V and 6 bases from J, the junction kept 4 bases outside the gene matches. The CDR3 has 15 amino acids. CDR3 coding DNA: TGCGCCAGCAGCTTGGTCGGACTAGCCGCCGGGGAGCTGTTTTTT. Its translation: CASSLVGLAAGELFF.

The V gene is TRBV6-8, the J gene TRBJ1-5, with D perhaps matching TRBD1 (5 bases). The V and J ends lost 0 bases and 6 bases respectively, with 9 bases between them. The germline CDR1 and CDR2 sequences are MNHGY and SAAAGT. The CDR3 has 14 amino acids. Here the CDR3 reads CASSYSGPSQPQHF. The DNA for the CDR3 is TGTGCCAGCAGTTACTCGGGGCCTAGTCAGCCCCAGCATTTT.

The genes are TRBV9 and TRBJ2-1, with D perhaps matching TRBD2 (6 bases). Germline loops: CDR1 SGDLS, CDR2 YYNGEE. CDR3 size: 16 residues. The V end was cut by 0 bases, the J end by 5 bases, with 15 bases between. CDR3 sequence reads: CASSVATWGVDNEQFF. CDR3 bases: TGTGCCAGCAGCGTAGCTACATGGGGGGTCGACAATGAGCAGTTCTTC.

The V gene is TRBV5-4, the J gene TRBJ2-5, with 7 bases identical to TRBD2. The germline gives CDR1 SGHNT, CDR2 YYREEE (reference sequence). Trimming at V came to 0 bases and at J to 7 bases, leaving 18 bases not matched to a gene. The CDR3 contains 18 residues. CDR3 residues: CASSLAGGAGLGIGTQYF. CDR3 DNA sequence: TGTGCCAGCAGCTTGGCCGGGGGAGCGGGACTGGGTATAGGGACCCAGTACTTC.

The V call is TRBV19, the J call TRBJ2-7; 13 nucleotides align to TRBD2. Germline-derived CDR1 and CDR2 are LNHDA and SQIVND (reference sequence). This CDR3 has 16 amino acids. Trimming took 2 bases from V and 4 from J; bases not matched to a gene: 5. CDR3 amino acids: CASSIPGLAGAYEQYF. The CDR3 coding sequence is TGTGCCAGTAGTATACCCGGACTAGCGGGAGCTTACGAGCAGTACTTC.

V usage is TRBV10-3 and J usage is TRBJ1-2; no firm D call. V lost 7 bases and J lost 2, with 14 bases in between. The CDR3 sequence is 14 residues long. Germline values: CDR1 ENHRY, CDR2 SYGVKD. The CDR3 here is CAITDAQFNYGYTF. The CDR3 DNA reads TGTGCCATCACCGACGCACAGTTCAACTATGGCTACACCTTC.

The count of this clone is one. The CDR3 DNA sequence: TGTGCCAGCAGTGAGGGTTGGCAGTCTAATGAAAAACTGTTTTTT. Encoded protein: CASSEGWQSNEKLFF. The chain combines TRBV25-1 with TRBJ1-4, with no clear D. The V end was cut by 3 bases, the J end by 3 bases, with 11 bases between. The CDR3 consists of 15 residues. CDR1 MGHDK and CDR2 SYGVNS come from the germline V gene.

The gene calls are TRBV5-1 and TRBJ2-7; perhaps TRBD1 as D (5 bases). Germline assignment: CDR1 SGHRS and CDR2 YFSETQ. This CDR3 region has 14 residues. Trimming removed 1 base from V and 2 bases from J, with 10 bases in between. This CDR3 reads CASSLTQGTYEQYF. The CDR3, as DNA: TGCGCCAGCAGCTTGACTCAGGGAACCTACGAGCAGTACTTC.

This chain's CDR3 is CASSGGSGGTSGTWQYF. The CDR3 nucleotides read TGTGCCAGCAGCGGCGGGTCTGGGGGGACTAGCGGGACGTGGCAGTACTTC. The chain couples TRBV13 to TRBJ2-5, with 13 bases lining up with TRBD2. The CDR3 runs 17 residues. V shed 5 bases and J 11 bases; nucleotides not matched to a gene: 17. Germline CDR1 reads PRHDT; CDR2 reads FYEKMQ (reference sequence).

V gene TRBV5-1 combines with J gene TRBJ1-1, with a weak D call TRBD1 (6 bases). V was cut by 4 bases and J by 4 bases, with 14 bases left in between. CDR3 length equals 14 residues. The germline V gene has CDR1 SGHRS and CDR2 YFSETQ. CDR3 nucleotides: TGCGCCAGCAGCACGGGACAACTCAGCACTGAAGCTTTCTTT. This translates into CASSTGQLSTEAFF. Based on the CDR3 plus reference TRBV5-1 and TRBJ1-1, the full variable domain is KAGVTQTPRYLIKTRGQQVTLSCSPISGHRSVSWYQQTPGQGLQFLFEYFSETQRNKGNFPGRFSGRQFSNSRSEMNVSTLELGDSALYLCASSTGQLSTEAFFGQGTRLTVV.

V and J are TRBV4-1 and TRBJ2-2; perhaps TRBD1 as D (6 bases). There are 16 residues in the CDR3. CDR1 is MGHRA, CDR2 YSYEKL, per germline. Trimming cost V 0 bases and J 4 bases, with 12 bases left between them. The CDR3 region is CASSQDPPGATGELFF. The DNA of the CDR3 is TGCGCCAGCAGCCAAGATCCGCCAGGGGCCACCGGGGAGCTGTTTTTT.

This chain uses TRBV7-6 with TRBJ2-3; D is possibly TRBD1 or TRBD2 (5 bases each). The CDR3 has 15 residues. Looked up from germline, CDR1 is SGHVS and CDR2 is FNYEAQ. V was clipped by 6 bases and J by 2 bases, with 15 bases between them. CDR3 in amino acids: CASSSSPGTTDTQYF. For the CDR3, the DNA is TGTGCCAGCAGTTCCAGCCCCGGGACCACAGATACGCAGTATTTT.

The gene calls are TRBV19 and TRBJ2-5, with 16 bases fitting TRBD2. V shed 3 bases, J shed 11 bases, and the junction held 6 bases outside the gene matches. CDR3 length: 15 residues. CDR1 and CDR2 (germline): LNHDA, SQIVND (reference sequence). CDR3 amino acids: CASSMGLAGGVQQYF. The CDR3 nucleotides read TGTGCCAGTAGTATGGGACTAGCGGGAGGGGTTCAGCAGTACTTC.

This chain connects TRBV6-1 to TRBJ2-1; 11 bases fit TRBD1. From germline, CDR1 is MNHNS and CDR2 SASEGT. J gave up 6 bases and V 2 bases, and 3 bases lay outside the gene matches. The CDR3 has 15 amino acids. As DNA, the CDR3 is TGTGCCAGCAGTGAAAGGGGGACAGGGGGCAATGAGCAGTTCTTC. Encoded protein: CASSERGTGGNEQFF.

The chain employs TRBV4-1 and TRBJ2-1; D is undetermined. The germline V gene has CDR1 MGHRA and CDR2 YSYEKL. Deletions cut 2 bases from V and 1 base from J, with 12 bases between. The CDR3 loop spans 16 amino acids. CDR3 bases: TGCGCCAGCAGCCAAATTAACGTAGGGTCCTACAATGAGCAGTTCTTC. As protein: CASSQINVGSYNEQFF.

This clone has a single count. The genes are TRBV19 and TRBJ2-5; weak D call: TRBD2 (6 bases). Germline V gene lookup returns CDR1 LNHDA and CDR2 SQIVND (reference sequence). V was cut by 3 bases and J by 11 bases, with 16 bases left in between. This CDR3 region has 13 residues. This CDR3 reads CASSMGGPYEQYF. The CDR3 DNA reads TGTGCCAGTAGTATGGGAGGACCCTATGAGCAGTACTTC.

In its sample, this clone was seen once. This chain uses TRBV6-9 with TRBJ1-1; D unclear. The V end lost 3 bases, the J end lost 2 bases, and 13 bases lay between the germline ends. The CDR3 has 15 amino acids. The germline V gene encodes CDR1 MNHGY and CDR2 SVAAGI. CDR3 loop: CASSYSSSFNTEAFF. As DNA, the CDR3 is TGTGCCAGCAGTTACTCGAGTAGTTTTAACACTGAAGCTTTCTTT.

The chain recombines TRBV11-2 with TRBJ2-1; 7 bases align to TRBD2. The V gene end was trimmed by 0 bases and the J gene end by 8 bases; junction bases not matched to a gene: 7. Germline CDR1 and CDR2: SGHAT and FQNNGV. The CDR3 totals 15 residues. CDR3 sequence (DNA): TGTGCCAGCAGCTTAGACGGGGGAGGGTTCTATGAGCAGTTCTTC. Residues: CASSLDGGGFYEQFF.

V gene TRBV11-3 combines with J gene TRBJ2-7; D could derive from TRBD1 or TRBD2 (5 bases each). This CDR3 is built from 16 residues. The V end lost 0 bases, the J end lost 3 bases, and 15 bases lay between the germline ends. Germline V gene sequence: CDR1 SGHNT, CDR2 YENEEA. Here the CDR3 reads CASSLDRTRDVYEQYF. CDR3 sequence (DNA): TGTGCCAGCAGCTTAGATAGGACACGGGACGTCTACGAGCAGTACTTC.

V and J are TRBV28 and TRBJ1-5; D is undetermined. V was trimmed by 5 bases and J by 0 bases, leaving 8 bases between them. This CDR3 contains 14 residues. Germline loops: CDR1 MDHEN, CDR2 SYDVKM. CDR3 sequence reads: CASSGIYSNQPQHF. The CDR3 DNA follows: TGTGCCAGCAGTGGTATTTATAGCAATCAGCCCCAGCATTTT.

CDR3 DNA: TGTGCCAGCAGTGAAATGGGAACAGGTTATGGCTACACCTTC. Amino acid sequence: CASSEMGTGYGYTF. The chain has TRBV6-5 and TRBJ1-2; D is perhaps TRBD1 (5 bases). The CDR3 extends over 14 amino acids. Per the germline V gene, CDR1 is MNHEY and CDR2 is SVGAGI. Trimming removed 5 bases from V and 5 bases from J, with 15 bases in between.

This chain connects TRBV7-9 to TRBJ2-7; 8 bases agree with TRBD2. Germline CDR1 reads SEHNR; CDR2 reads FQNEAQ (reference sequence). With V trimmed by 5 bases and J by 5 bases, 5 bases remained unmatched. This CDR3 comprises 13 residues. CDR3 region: CASSPGGAHEQYF. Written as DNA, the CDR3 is TGTGCCAGCAGCCCCGGGGGGGCCCACGAGCAGTACTTC.

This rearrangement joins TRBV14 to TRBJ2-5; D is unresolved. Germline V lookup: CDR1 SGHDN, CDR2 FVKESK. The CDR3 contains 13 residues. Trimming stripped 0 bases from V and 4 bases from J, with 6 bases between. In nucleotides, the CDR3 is TGTGCCAGCAGCCAAGATTTTGTAGAGACCCAGTACTTC. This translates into CASSQDFVETQYF. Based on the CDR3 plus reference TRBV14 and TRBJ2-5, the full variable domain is EAGVTQFPSHSVIEKGQTVTLRCDPISGHDNLYWYRRVMGKEIKFLLHFVKESKQDESGMPNNRFLAERTGGTYSTLKVQPAELEDSGVYFCASSQDFVETQYFGPGTRLLVL.